This TCR beta chain was obtained from a study of cytomegalovirus exposure and HLA in healthy donors. The study ran its PCR with 60 Vbeta and 13 Jbeta primers. Repertoires were generated with immunoSEQ multiplex PCR, while TCRdb's copy carries only in-frame clones and drops some. This table has roughly 150,000 clones, around 84% appearing once. The CDR3 extends over 14 amino acids. From germline, CDR1 is KGHSH and CDR2 LQKENI. Trimming took 3 bases from V and 5 from J; bases not matched to a gene: 6. Findings and limits, study-wide: Serostatus for CMV was the only available immune exposure information. Analysis was carried out at a later point, and it linked a missense DCLRE1C variant to TCR beta V- and J-gene trimming. In a later analysis, donors in an Asian-associated ancestry cluster reportedly had fewer N-insertions in productive TCRs than the cohort mean.

As for this clone: Its antigen is not identified.

The sample taken for sequencing was PBMCs. The receptor was isolated from a boy younger than 10 in good health and CMV-seronegative. The chain couples TRBV18 to TRBJ1-1, with TRBD1 matching over 7 bases. CDR3 protein: CASSPRGRKTEAFF. The CDR3 nucleotides read TGTGCCAGCTCACCTAGGGGGCGTAAGACTGAAGCTTTCTTT.